What follows describes a single TCR beta chain. Clones were read by immunoSEQ multiplex PCR, and TCRdb kept only the in-frame ones, dropping some. The data show around 2,100,000 clones, with less than 95% seen just once and 0.9% to 1.5% held by the top ten. The sample is drawn from a study of shared clonotypes between healthy human individuals. Germline V lookup: CDR1 SGHTA, CDR2 FQGNSA. The CDR3 covers 17 residues. Trimming removed 1 base from V and 7 bases from J; junction bases left unmatched: 12. Selected positively for CCR7 and CD45RO-negative, naive CD8 cells excluded terminally differentiated effector memory CD45RA+ cells.

Sequencing was done on a sample of naive CD8+ T cells sorted from blood. The source is a man younger than 35 in good health. This chain uses TRBV7-2 with TRBJ2-2; 7 bases match TRBD2. The CDR3 loop reads CASSLDLAGEEGGELFF. CDR3 DNA sequence: TGTGCCAGCAGCTTAGACTTGGCGGGAGAGGAGGGCGGGGAGCTGTTTTTT.